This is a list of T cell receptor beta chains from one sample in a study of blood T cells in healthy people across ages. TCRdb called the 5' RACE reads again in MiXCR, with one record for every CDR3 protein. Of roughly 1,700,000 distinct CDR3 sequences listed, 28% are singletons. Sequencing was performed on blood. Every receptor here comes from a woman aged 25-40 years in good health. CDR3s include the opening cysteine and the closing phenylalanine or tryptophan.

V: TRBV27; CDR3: CASSFLAGGQGYEQYF
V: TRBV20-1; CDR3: CSARDPNRNVRGPNNSPLHF
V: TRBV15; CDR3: CATSRDPQRGAYEQYF
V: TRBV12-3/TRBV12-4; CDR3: CASSQGTPNTEAFF
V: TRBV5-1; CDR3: CASSLALNAGVRAYGYTF
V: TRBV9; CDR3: CASSVDANANEKLFF
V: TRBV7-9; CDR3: CAGSELTGGATDTQYF
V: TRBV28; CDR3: CASRPGTNQPQHF
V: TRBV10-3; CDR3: CAISGQEGGETQYF
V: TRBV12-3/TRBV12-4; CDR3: CASSSGVRAKNIQYF
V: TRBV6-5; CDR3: CASSYTRQGPDTQYF
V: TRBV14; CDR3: CASSHTQGFRETQYF
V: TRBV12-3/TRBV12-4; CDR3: CASSSPPREQYF
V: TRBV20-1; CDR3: CSAKQALGANQPQHF
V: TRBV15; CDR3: CATQTSGSAGELFF
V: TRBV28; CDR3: CASSRPSVYEQYF
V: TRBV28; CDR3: CASSPTSGGNEKLFF
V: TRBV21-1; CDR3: CASSKVRGSGIVREQFF
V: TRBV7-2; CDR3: CASSLGVRTEAFF
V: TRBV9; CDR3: CASKRVSVKFF
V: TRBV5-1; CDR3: CARRLAGDYEQYF
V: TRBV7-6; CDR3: CASSLVGQEAFF
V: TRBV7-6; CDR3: CASSSRAPSNEQFF
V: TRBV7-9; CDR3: CASSLSARAYGGYTF
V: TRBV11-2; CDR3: CASRDLGGIYQETQYF
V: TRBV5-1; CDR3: CASSSSSGGEDEQYF